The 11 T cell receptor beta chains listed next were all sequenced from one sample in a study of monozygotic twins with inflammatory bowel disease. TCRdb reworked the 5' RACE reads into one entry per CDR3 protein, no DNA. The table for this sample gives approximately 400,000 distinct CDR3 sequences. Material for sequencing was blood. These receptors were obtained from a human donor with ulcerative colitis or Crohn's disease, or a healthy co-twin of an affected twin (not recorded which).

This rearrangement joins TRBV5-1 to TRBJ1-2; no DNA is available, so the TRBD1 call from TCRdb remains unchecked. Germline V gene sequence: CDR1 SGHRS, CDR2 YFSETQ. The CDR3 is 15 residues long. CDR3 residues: CASSLEQGALYGYTF.

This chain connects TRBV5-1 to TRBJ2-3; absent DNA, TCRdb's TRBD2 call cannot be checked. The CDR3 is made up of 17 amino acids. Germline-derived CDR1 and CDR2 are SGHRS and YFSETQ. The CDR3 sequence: CASSFVTGTSVSDTQYF.

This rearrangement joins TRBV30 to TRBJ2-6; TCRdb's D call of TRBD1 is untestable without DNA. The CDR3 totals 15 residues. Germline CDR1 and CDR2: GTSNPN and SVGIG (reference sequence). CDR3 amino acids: CAFADSNSGANVLTF.

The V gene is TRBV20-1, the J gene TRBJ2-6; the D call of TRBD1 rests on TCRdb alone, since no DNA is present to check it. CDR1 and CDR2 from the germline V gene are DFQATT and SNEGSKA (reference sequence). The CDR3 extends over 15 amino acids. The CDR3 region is CSAGTAFSGANVLTF.

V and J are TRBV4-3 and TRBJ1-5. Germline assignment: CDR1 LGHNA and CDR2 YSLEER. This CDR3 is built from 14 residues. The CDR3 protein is CASSQEWGGQPQHF.

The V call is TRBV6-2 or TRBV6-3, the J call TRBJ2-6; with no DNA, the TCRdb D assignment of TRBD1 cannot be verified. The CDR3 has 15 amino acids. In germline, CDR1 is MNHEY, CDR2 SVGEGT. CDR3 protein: CASGTGHSGANVLTF.

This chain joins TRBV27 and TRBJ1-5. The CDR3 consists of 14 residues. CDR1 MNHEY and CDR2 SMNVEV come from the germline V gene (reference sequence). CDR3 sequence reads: CASSFSSENQPQHF.

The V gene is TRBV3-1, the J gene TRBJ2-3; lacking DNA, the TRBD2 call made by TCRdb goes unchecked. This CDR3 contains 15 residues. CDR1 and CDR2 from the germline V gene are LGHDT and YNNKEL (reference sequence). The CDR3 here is CASSQVGSSTDTQYF.

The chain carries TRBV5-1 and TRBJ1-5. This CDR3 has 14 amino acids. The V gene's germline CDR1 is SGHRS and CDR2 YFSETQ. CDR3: CASSLGGPDQPQHF.

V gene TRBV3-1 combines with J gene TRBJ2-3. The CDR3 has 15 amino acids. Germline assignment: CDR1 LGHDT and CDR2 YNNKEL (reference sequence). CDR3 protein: CASSREHRVTDTQYF.

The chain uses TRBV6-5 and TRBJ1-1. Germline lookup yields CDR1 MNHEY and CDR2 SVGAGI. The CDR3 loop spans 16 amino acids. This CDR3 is CASSDSRGVSLGEAFF.